The 28 T cell receptor beta chains in this list originate from one sample, sequenced in a study of blood T cells in healthy people across ages. PCR was performed a second time for about 7 to 11 cycles using a sample-barcoded 5' primer and a J-beta primer mix. MiXCR, applied by TCRdb to the 5' RACE reads, yields one record per CDR3 protein. The sample shows hundreds of thousands of distinct CDR3 sequences, about 30% of them seen only once. Source material: blood. These receptor sequences come from an elderly woman in good health.

Points on this clonotype: This sequence may be a read error, since a much larger clone differs from it by one base. This chain uses TRBV7-9 with TRBJ2-7; D might be TRBD1 (6 bases). Germline loops: CDR1 SEHNR, CDR2 FQNEAQ (reference sequence). V was trimmed by 5 bases and J by 9 bases, leaving 14 bases between them. The CDR3 spans 12 residues. The CDR3 region has the DNA TGTGCCAGCAGCAACTACAGGGTAGGGCAGTACTTC. It translates to CASSNYRVGQYF.

Note on this clonotype: Since a much larger clone is just one base distant, this may be a read error. The V gene is TRBV4-3, the J gene TRBJ2-5; a weak D match, TRBD2 (6 bases). Germline V gene lookup returns CDR1 LGHNA and CDR2 YSLEER. This CDR3 contains 14 residues. V dropped 0 bases and J dropped 11 bases, with 16 bases sitting between them. The CDR3 DNA reads as TGCGCCAGCAGCCAAGATATGGGAGGTAGGGAGCAGTACTTC. Translating it yields CASSQDMGGREQYF.

This clonotype was picked up many times. This rearrangement joins TRBV6-1 to TRBJ2-7, with D possibly called TRBD1 or TRBD2 (5 bases each). The germline gives CDR1 MNHNS, CDR2 SASEGT. The CDR3 loop spans 11 amino acids. V was shortened by 8 bases and J by 5 bases, with 10 bases between the two germline ends. The CDR3 sequence: CASGGFNEQYF. The CDR3, as DNA: TGTGCCAGCGGGGGTTTCAACGAGCAGTACTTC.

As to this clonotype: This sequence may be a read error, since a much larger clone differs from it by one base. The chain links TRBV12-3 or TRBV12-4 to TRBJ2-7, with 9 positions matching TRBD2. Losses at the gene ends were 5 bases for V and 3 bases for J; bases not matched to a gene: 8. CDR3 size: 15 residues. The CDR3 is CASSPGLATNYEQYF. In DNA, the CDR3 is TGTGCCAGCAGTCCCGGACTAGCGACGAACTACGAGCAGTACTTC.

This clonotype was observed a few times. The chain has TRBV6-2 or TRBV6-3 and TRBJ2-2; TRBD2 aligns across 9 bases. In germline, CDR1 is MNHEY, CDR2 SVGEGT. The V segment lost 4 bases and the J segment 7 bases; nucleotides outside the gene matches: 4. The CDR3 length is 14 residues. In DNA, the CDR3 is TGTGCCAGCAGTTTAGCGGGGGCCATCGGGGAGCTGTTTTTT. This sequence encodes CASSLAGAIGELFF.

This clonotype appeared many times. DNA for the CDR3: TGCGCCAGCAGCCCGGACAGGGGGCTCGTGGATACGCAGTATTTT. The encoded protein is CASSPDRGLVDTQYF. This chain joins TRBV5-1 and TRBJ2-3; TRBD1 matches 11 bases. The CDR3 has 15 amino acids. CDR1 and CDR2 (germline): SGHRS, YFSETQ. After removal of 4 bases from V and 6 bases from J, the junction contained 7 bases not matched to a gene. The entire variable domain, with the rest obtained from reference TRBV5-1 and TRBJ2-3, is as follows: KAGVTQTPRYLIKTRGQQVTLSCSPISGHRSVSWYQQTPGQGLQFLFEYFSETQRNKGNFPGRFSGRQFSNSRSEMNVSTLELGDSALYLCASSPDRGLVDTQYFGPGTRLTVL.

Points on this clonotype: A much larger clone lies one base from this, so it may be a read error. The chain combines TRBV4-2 with TRBJ1-2; 7 bases are shared with TRBD1. The CDR3 sequence is 16 residues long. Germline-derived CDR1 and CDR2 are LGHNA and YNFKEQ. For the CDR3, the DNA is TGTGCCAGCAGCCAGGACCGACAGGGACCCAACTATGGCCACACCTTC. This translates into CASSQDRQGPNYGHTF.

A few counts support this clonotype. One base away lies a much larger clone, so this may be a sequencing read error. The chain employs TRBV4-1 and TRBJ1-2; D is undetermined. Trimming pared 0 bases from V and 5 bases from J, leaving 16 bases between. Germline-derived CDR1 and CDR2 are MGHRA and YSYEKL. The CDR3 loop spans 16 amino acids. CDR3 residues: CASSQEREFRWYGYTF. The CDR3 nucleotides are TGCGCCAGCAGCCAAGAGCGGGAATTTAGATGGTATGGCTACACCTTC.

This clonotype was seen at least ten times. The rearrangement joins TRBV7-9 to TRBJ1-1; D remains unclear. The V gene's germline CDR1 is SEHNR and CDR2 FQNEAQ (reference sequence). Trimming took off 6 bases at V and 5 bases at J, with 10 bases between the two ends. This CDR3 is 12 amino acids long. The CDR3, as DNA: TGTGCCAGCAGGCGACCCGAGACTGAAGCTTTCTTT. The encoded protein is CASRRPETEAFF.

A few counts support this clonotype. The chain links TRBV29-1 to TRBJ1-2; maybe TRBD1 (6 bases). Germline CDR1 reads SQVTM; CDR2 reads ANQGSEA. The CDR3 totals 11 residues. V lost 7 bases, J lost 8 bases, and 14 bases lay in between. CDR3 DNA sequence: TGCAGCGCTTGGGGGGGCTGGGGCTACACCTTC. This encodes CSAWGGWGYTF.

This clonotype appeared a few times. The chain joins TRBV20-1 to TRBJ1-2; a weak D match, TRBD1 (5 bases). V dropped 6 bases and J dropped 2 bases, with 13 bases sitting between them. The germline V gene encodes CDR1 DFQATT and CDR2 SNEGSKA (reference sequence). The CDR3 is 13 amino acids. The CDR3 DNA sequence: TGCAGTGCAAAGATAGGGGTCAACTATGGCTACACCTTC. As protein: CSAKIGVNYGYTF.

This clonotype was counted at least ten times. The genes are TRBV15 and TRBJ2-1; D unclear. Germline CDR1 reads LNHNV; CDR2 reads YYDKDF (reference sequence). V lost 1 base, J lost 5 bases, and 6 bases lay in between. This CDR3 has 13 residues. The CDR3 region is CATSRGKDNEQFF. In DNA form, the CDR3 reads TGTGCCACCAGCAGAGGGAAAGACAATGAGCAGTTCTTC.

This clonotype has more than one count but fewer than ten. Since a much larger clone is just one base distant, this may be a read error. The V and J genes are TRBV7-2 and TRBJ2-3; D is perhaps TRBD2 (7 bases). The CDR3 is 15 amino acids. CDR1 and CDR2 (germline): SGHTA, FQGNSA. With 5 bases removed from V and 8 bases from J, the gap between germline ends came to 20 bases. CDR3 nucleotides: TGTGCCAGCAGCCCCCTAGGGGGGGGGCGTGTTACGCAGTATTTT. This gives the protein CASSPLGGGRVTQYF. Full variable domain (missing parts from reference TRBV7-2 and TRBJ2-3): GAGVSQSPSNKVTEKGKDVELRCDPISGHTALYWYRQSLGQGLEFLIYFQGNSAPDKSGLPSDRFSAERTGGSVSTLTIQRTQQEDSAVYLCASSPLGGGRVTQYFGPGTRLTVL.

This clonotype was detected only a few times. The rearrangement uses TRBV9 and TRBJ2-3; a weak D match, TRBD2 (6 bases). Per the germline V gene, CDR1 is SGDLS and CDR2 is YYNGEE. Trimming took off 4 bases at V and 8 bases at J, with 20 bases between the two ends. The CDR3 is 15 residues long. CDR3 sequence: CASSPRDSPRSTQYF. In nucleotides, the CDR3 is TGTGCCAGCAGCCCACGGGACTCCCCCAGATCTACGCAGTATTTT.

Many counts were recorded for this clonotype. The V gene is TRBV20-1, the J gene TRBJ2-7, with D possibly TRBD1 on 5 matching bases. Trimming removed 1 base from V and 2 bases from J, with 6 bases in between. CDR3 length: 12 amino acids. Looked up from germline, CDR1 is DFQATT and CDR2 is SNEGSKA (reference sequence). The CDR3: CSARGGTYEQYF. DNA for the CDR3: TGCAGTGCTAGAGGGGGCACCTACGAGCAGTACTTC.

At least ten counts were recorded for this clonotype. V gene TRBV3-1 combines with J gene TRBJ2-4; TRBD2 might be the D (6 bases). The CDR3 sequence is 15 residues long. CDR1 is LGHDT and CDR2 is YNNKEL in the germline V gene (reference sequence). Trimming took 6 bases from V and 0 from J, leaving 12 bases between them. In nucleotides, the CDR3 is TGTGCCAGCAGTCGATCCGGGGGAGCCAAAAACATTCAGTACTTC. Protein product: CASSRSGGAKNIQYF.

Regarding this clonotype: A junction end diverges from the germline sequence, so it may reflect a read error. The rearrangement links TRBV6-1 to TRBJ2-7, with 8 bases matching TRBD1. Germline V gene data show CDR1 as MNHNS and CDR2 as SASEGT. This CDR3 region has 16 residues. The CDR3 is CASGDPGQGPYYEQYF. In nucleotides, the CDR3 is TGTGCCAGCGGTGACCCCGGACAGGGTCCCTACTACGAGCAGTACTTC.

There are a few counts of this clonotype. The chain uses TRBV10-1 and TRBJ1-6; D remains ambiguous. Germline lookup yields CDR1 WNHNN and CDR2 SYGVQD (reference sequence). This CDR3 comprises 13 residues. The ends were cut back, 5 bases at V and 10 bases at J, with 12 bases in the middle. CDR3 loop: CASSRDPGSPLHF. The CDR3 DNA sequence: TGCGCCAGCAGTCGCGACCCGGGATCACCCCTCCACTTT.

This clonotype was counted many times. The V call is TRBV5-1, the J call TRBJ2-7, with D hard to call. CDR1 SGHRS and CDR2 YFSETQ come from the germline V gene. The CDR3 spans 16 residues. Trimming took 1 base from V and 6 from J, leaving 20 bases between them. CDR3 loop: CASSLSPWQREGEQYF. CDR3 coding DNA: TGCGCCAGCAGCTTGAGCCCGTGGCAGAGAGAAGGCGAGCAGTACTTC.

This clonotype appeared many times. This chain connects TRBV11-2 to TRBJ2-7; 8 bases are shared with TRBD2. CDR1 and CDR2 (germline): SGHAT, FQNNGV. V shed 4 bases, J shed 0 bases, and the junction held 8 bases outside the gene matches. The length of the CDR3 is 16 residues. CDR3 residues: CASSSLGGGASYEQYF. CDR3 bases: TGTGCCAGCAGCTCCCTCGGGGGGGGGGCCTCCTACGAGCAGTACTTC.

This clonotype appeared many times. V usage is TRBV9 and J usage is TRBJ2-1; D ambiguous. The germline CDR1 and CDR2 sequences are SGDLS and YYNGEE. The CDR3 is 15 residues long. V was clipped by 0 bases and J by 4 bases, with 11 bases between them. The CDR3 DNA sequence: TGTGCCAGCAGCGTAGAGGGAACCAGATACAATGAGCAGTTCTTC. Translating gives CASSVEGTRYNEQFF. Full variable domain (missing parts from reference TRBV9 and TRBJ2-1): DSGVTQTPKHLITATGQRVTLRCSPRSGDLSVYWYQQSLDQGLQFLIQYYNGEERAKGNILERFSAQQFPDLHSELNLSSLELGDSALYFCASSVEGTRYNEQFFGPGTRLTVL.

With respect to this clonotype: A much larger clone lies a single base off, so this may be a read error. The chain combines TRBV20-1 with TRBJ2-3; 8 bases fit TRBD2. There are 14 residues in the CDR3. Germline V gene sequence: CDR1 DFQATT, CDR2 SNEGSKA (reference sequence). V was clipped by 5 bases and J by 4 bases; unmatched bases: 8. For the CDR3, the DNA is TGCAGTGCTCAGCGGGGGAAGCGCGCAGATACGCAGTATTTT. Protein sequence: CSAQRGKRADTQYF.

Points on this clonotype: This may come from a read error, since a much larger clone is one base off. The V and J genes are TRBV28 and TRBJ2-1, with a weak D call TRBD1 (6 bases). This CDR3 has 12 amino acids. Trimming removed 6 bases at V and 13 bases at J, with 16 bases between. Germline lookup yields CDR1 MDHEN and CDR2 SYDVKM. The CDR3 sequence is CASRAGEETQFF. CDR3 nucleotides: TGTGCCAGCAGGGCAGGGGAAGAGACCCAGTTCTTC. Drawing the rest from reference TRBV28 and TRBJ2-1, the complete variable domain is DVKVTQSSRYLVKRTGEKVFLECVQDMDHENMFWYRQDPGLGLRLIYFSYDVKMKEKGDIPEGYSVSREKKERFSLILESASTNQTSMYLCASRAGEETQFFGPGTRLTVL.

This clonotype showed up many times. The rearrangement joins TRBV20-1 to TRBJ1-6; D gene unclear. The germline V and J ends were trimmed by 2 bases and 9 bases, with 14 bases remaining between them. This CDR3 is built from 14 residues. The germline V gene encodes CDR1 DFQATT and CDR2 SNEGSKA (reference sequence). The CDR3 DNA reads as TGCAGTGCTAGACAGGTTATCATGAGTTCACCCCTCCACTTT. This sequence encodes CSARQVIMSSPLHF.

This clonotype was observed many times. The rearrangement uses TRBV4-1 and TRBJ1-2, with no clear D. The CDR3 contains 13 residues. The V end lost 0 bases, the J end lost 8 bases, and 10 bases lay between the germline ends. The germline V gene encodes CDR1 MGHRA and CDR2 YSYEKL. In DNA, the CDR3 is TGCGCCAGCAGCCAAGACAAGAGGTTCGGCTACACCTTC. Residues: CASSQDKRFGYTF.

This clonotype was detected ten times or more. The rearrangement links TRBV20-1 to TRBJ1-2; D may be TRBD1 (5 bases). CDR1 DFQATT and CDR2 SNEGSKA come from the germline V gene (reference sequence). This CDR3 comprises 13 residues. V was shortened by 3 bases and J by 6 bases, with 14 bases between the two germline ends. This chain's CDR3 is CSASRGNDDGYTF. The CDR3 DNA reads TGCAGTGCTAGCCGGGGGAATGACGATGGCTACACCTTC.

This clonotype was counted only a few times. This chain joins TRBV7-2 and TRBJ2-3, with 9 positions matching TRBD2. This CDR3 contains 16 residues. The junction had 9 bases not matched to a gene; V was cut back by 1 base and J by 7 bases. CDR1 is SGHTA and CDR2 is FQGNSA in the germline V gene. This chain's CDR3 is CASSLGWGGGANTQYF. The CDR3, as DNA: TGTGCCAGCAGCTTAGGTTGGGGCGGGGGGGCCAATACGCAGTATTTT.

This clonotype was seen at least ten times. The V and J genes are TRBV7-9 and TRBJ2-5; 14 nucleotides agree with TRBD2. The germline V gene has CDR1 SEHNR and CDR2 FQNEAQ (reference sequence). V lost 7 bases and J lost 5; bases outside the gene matches: 6. The CDR3 is 15 amino acids. The CDR3 coding sequence is TGTGCCAGCACGGGACTAGCGGGGGCAGGGGAGACCCAGTACTTC. Protein product: CASTGLAGAGETQYF.